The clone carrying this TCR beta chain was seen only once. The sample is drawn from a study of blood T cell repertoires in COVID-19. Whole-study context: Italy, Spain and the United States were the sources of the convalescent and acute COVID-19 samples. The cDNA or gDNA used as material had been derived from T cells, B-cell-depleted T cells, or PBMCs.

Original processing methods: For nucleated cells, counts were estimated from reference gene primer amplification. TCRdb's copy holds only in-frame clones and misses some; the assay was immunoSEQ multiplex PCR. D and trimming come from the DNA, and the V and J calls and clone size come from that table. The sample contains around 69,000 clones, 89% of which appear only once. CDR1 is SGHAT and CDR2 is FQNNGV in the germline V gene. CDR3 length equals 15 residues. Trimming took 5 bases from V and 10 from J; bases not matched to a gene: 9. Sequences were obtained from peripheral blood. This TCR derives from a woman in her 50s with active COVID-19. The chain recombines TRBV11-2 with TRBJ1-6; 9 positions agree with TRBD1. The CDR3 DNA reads TGTGCCAGCAGCGCCAACAGGGGGCTCGGATCACCCCTCCACTTT. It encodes CASSANRGLGSPLHF.